Below, 21 T cell receptor beta chains from the same sample are listed, as sequenced in a study of Graves' ophthalmopathy and Graves' hyperthyroidism (dated by TCRdb to 2016 to 2019). For sequencing, an Illumina HiSeq 2000 was employed. For repertoire sequencing, TCR beta CDR3 regions were amplified from RNA transcripts. A first-round RT-PCR used HTBI primers with the Qiagen OneStep RT-PCR kit, followed by a second-round multiplex PCR, size selection and purification. Using fastp at Q25 and MiXCR, TCRdb reprocessed the public reads and kept productive beta chains. Identical CDR3 protein sequences are pooled into one entry, listed with their most common genes and DNA. Within this sample are around 15,000 distinct CDR3 sequences, with roughly 50% of them counted one time only. The ten largest clones capture about 25% of the sample. Source material: peripheral blood. These receptor sequences come from a woman in her 40s with stable Graves' hyperthyroidism. Donor details come from another sample of the same person, matched by shared clones.

By its share, this clonotype is medium-sized. The gene calls are TRBV7-2 and TRBJ2-3, with D possibly TRBD2 on 5 matching bases. Trimming took 4 bases from V and 6 from J, leaving 17 bases between them. CDR3 length: 15 amino acids. CDR1 and CDR2 (germline): SGHTA, FQGNSA. CDR3 DNA sequence: TGTGCCAGCAGCTACCGAACGGGATCGACCGATACGCAGTATTTT. As protein: CASSYRTGSTDTQYF.

DNA of the CDR3: TGTGCCTGGAGTGTGCCAGAGGAAGGGGGGAGAGAGCAGTACTTC. As protein: CAWSVPEEGGREQYF. V and J are TRBV30 and TRBJ2-7; either TRBD1 or TRBD2 may supply D (6 bases each). The CDR3 has 15 residues. Germline loops: CDR1 GTSNPN, CDR2 SVGIG (reference sequence). V lost 0 bases, J lost 7 bases, and 19 bases lay in between. The variable domain in full, with the rest retrieved from reference TRBV30 and TRBJ2-7, is SQTIHQWPATLVQPVGSPLSLECTVEGTSNPNLYWYRQAAGRGLQLLFYSVGIGQISSEVPQNLSASRPQDRQFILSSKKLLLSDSGFYLCAWSVPEEGGREQYFGPGTRLTVT.

V is TRBV18 and J is TRBJ1-2; 7 nucleotides agree with TRBD1. Germline CDR1 KGHSH, CDR2 LQKENI. With 3 bases clipped from V and 8 bases from J, the junction kept 12 bases outside the gene matches. The CDR3 sequence is 15 residues long. The CDR3 DNA reads as TGTGCCAGCTCACCCGGGAGACAGGGCCGCCGCGGCTACACCTTC. It is translated as CASSPGRQGRRGYTF.

In regard to this clonotype: Because the CDR3 is missing its conserved closing phenylalanine or tryptophan, this is likely a read error. It is unclear where the CDR3 begins or ends on the DNA, so no DNA is shown, and the CDR3 is as TCRdb lists it. The chain combines TRBV20-1 with TRBJ2-3; the tabulated D call, TRBD1, remains unverified against the DNA. The CDR3 region is 13 residues in length, termini included. In germline, CDR1 is DFQATT, CDR2 SNEGSKA (reference sequence). CDR3: CSASEGTVDTRYC.

The chain recombines TRBV7-8 with TRBJ1-6; D is unclear. The CDR3 totals 16 residues. Per germline, CDR1 SGHVS and CDR2 FQNEAQ. V was shortened by 5 bases and J by 10 bases, with 21 bases between the two germline ends. The CDR3 sequence is CASSLLQSGVRSPLHF. CDR3 in DNA: TGTGCCAGCAGCCTACTACAGTCCGGGGTTAGGTCACCCCTCCACTTT.

This sequence joins TRBV24-1 and TRBJ2-3, with TRBD2 matching over 7 bases. The CDR3 runs 14 residues. V trimming: 4 bases; J trimming: 10 bases; junction bases outside the gene matches: 10. Germline V gene lookup returns CDR1 KGHDR and CDR2 SFDVKD. CDR3 bases: TGTGCCACCAGTGACACCTTTAGTGGGAGGGCGCAGTATTTT. It specifies CATSDTFSGRAQYF.

This clonotype is medium-sized within its sample. The chain carries TRBV24-1 and TRBJ2-7; D remains ambiguous. Germline CDR1 is KGHDR and CDR2 is SFDVKD. The V end was cut by 3 bases, the J end by 5 bases, with 7 bases between. The CDR3 length is 12 residues. The CDR3 nucleotides read TGTGCCACCAGTGATGATTTCGACGAGCAGTACTTC. It encodes CATSDDFDEQYF.

This clonotype occurred many times. The CDR3 sequence is CASSLVLAAEAFF. In DNA, the CDR3 is TGTGCCAGCAGTTTAGTCTTAGCGGCTGAAGCTTTCTTT. J is TRBJ1-1 and V is TRBV12-3 or TRBV12-4; D gene ambiguous. CDR3 size: 13 residues. V was shortened by 1 base and J by 6 bases, with 9 bases between the two germline ends.

The sample holds many counts of this clonotype. J is TRBJ2-7 and V is TRBV4-3; D is uncertain. The CDR3 runs to 13 residues. Trimming took 0 bases from V and 1 from J, leaving 4 bases between them. CDR1 LGHNA and CDR2 YSLEER come from the germline V gene. In DNA form, the CDR3 reads TGCGCCAGCAGCCAAGATGAATCCTACGAGCAGTACTTC. This codes for CASSQDESYEQYF.

This chain connects TRBV6-2 or TRBV6-3 to TRBJ2-2; D is possibly TRBD1 (5 bases). Trimming removed 8 bases from V and 1 base from J, with 14 bases in between. The germline V gene encodes CDR1 MNHEY and CDR2 SVGEGT. CDR3 length: 15 residues. CDR3 sequence: CASDSSRENTGELFF. The CDR3 coding sequence is TGTGCCAGCGATAGTTCCAGGGAGAACACCGGGGAGCTGTTTTTT.

In this sample, this clonotype turned up many times. The V and J genes are TRBV5-1 and TRBJ1-3; TRBD1 matches 9 bases. J lost 4 bases, V lost 2 bases, and 4 bases had no gene match. The CDR3 loop spans 15 amino acids. CDR1 and CDR2 (germline): SGHRS, YFSETQ. The CDR3 loop is CASSFGTGQGNTIYF. Here the CDR3 DNA reads TGCGCCAGCAGCTTCGGGACAGGGCAGGGAAACACCATATATTTT.

In its sample, this clonotype was seen many times. The chain joins TRBV20-1 to TRBJ1-4; D gene ambiguous. CDR3 length equals 15 residues. Looked up from germline, CDR1 is DFQATT and CDR2 is SNEGSKA (reference sequence). With 2 bases removed from V and 5 bases from J, the gap between germline ends came to 15 bases. The CDR3: CSARIGGRRNEKLFF. CDR3 in DNA: TGCAGTGCTAGAATCGGCGGACGGCGAAATGAAAAACTGTTTTTT.

This clonotype was detected ten times or more. The chain is built from TRBV6-5 and TRBJ2-5; a possible D gene is TRBD1 (5 bases). The V end lost 6 bases, the J end lost 7 bases, and 12 bases lay between the germline ends. The CDR3 has 12 amino acids. Germline V CDR1 and CDR2: MNHEY, SVGAGI. The CDR3, as DNA: TGTGCCAGCAGGCAGGGTTTTGGGACCCAGTACTTC. Amino acid sequence: CASRQGFGTQYF.

By proportion, this clonotype is medium-sized. The chain links TRBV25-1 to TRBJ2-2; no clear D gene. The CDR3 extends over 14 amino acids. CDR1 MGHDK and CDR2 SYGVNS come from the germline V gene. V lost 0 bases, J lost 10 bases, and 12 bases lay in between. The CDR3 DNA reads TGTGCCAGCAGTGAATATGACCCCCCGACGGAGCTGTTTTTT. It is translated as CASSEYDPPTELFF.

The rearrangement links TRBV7-3 to TRBJ2-1, with D perhaps being TRBD1 or TRBD2 (6 bases each). The V gene's germline CDR1 is SGHTA and CDR2 FQGTGA. The CDR3 has 15 amino acids. Trimming pared 7 bases from V and 1 base from J, leaving 14 bases between. The CDR3 is CASTQGGTSYNEQFF. For the CDR3, the DNA is TGTGCCAGCACCCAAGGGGGGACTTCCTACAATGAGCAGTTCTTC.

In its sample, this clonotype was seen a few times. The chain recombines TRBV2 with TRBJ1-1; tentative D call: TRBD1 (5 bases). Germline assignment: CDR1 SNHLY and CDR2 FYNNEI. This CDR3 has 14 residues. The germline V and J ends were trimmed by 7 bases and 5 bases, with 17 bases remaining between them. CDR3 sequence (DNA): TGTGCCAGCACGGGATCGTTGCGGGGGACTGAAGCTTTCTTT. It encodes CASTGSLRGTEAFF.

V gene TRBV4-3 combines with J gene TRBJ2-7; D might be TRBD1 or TRBD2, each matching 7 bases. Germline loops: CDR1 LGHNA, CDR2 YSLEER. The V end was cut by 0 bases, the J end by 5 bases, with 14 bases between. There are 15 residues in the CDR3. The DNA for the CDR3 is TGCGCCAGCAGCCAAGACCGCAGGGGGGGCGACGAGCAGTACTTC. Amino acid sequence: CASSQDRRGGDEQYF.

This chain joins TRBV24-1 and TRBJ1-2, with no clear D. Germline CDR1 is KGHDR and CDR2 is SFDVKD. Trimming cost V 4 bases and J 8 bases, with 10 bases left between them. The CDR3 consists of 12 residues. CDR3 sequence reads: CATSDSRRGYTF. As DNA, the CDR3 is TGTGCCACCAGTGACTCGAGGCGGGGCTACACCTTC.

This clonotype appeared many times. V usage is TRBV12-3 or TRBV12-4 and J usage is TRBJ1-2; D ambiguous. Trimming took 1 base from V and 2 from J, leaving 8 bases between them. This CDR3 comprises 14 residues. CDR3 nucleotide sequence: TGTGCCAGCAGTTTAGTGCAGTCGAACTATGGCTACACCTTC. Protein product: CASSLVQSNYGYTF.

The chain has TRBV9 and TRBJ2-2; perhaps TRBD2 as D (6 bases). V was trimmed by 5 bases and J by 1 base, leaving 12 bases between them. Germline V gives CDR1 SGDLS, CDR2 YYNGEE. This CDR3 spans 15 amino acids. The CDR3 bases are TGTGCCAGCAGAGAGGGAGGATTGAACACCGGGGAGCTGTTTTTT. Protein product: CASREGGLNTGELFF.

The V call is TRBV20-1, the J call TRBJ2-7; 7 positions agree with TRBD1. CDR1 DFQATT and CDR2 SNEGSKA come from the germline V gene (reference sequence). The junction had 2 bases not matched to a gene; V was cut back by 4 bases and J by 2 bases. This CDR3 has 12 residues. The CDR3 DNA is TGCAGTGCTACCGGGACAGCCTACGAGCAGTACTTC. The encoded protein is CSATGTAYEQYF.